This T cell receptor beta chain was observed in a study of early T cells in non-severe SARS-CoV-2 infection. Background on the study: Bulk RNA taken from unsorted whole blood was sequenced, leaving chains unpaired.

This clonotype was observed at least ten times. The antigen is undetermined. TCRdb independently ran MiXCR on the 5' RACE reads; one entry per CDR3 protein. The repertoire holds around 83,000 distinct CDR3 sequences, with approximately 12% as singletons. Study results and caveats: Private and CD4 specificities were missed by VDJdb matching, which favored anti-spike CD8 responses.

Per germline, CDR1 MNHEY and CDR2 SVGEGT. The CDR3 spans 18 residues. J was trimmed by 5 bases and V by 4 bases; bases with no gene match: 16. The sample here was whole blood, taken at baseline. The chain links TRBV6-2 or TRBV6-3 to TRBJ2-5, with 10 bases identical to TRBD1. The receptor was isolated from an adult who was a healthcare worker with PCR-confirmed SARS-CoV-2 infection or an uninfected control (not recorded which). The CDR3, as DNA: TGTGCCAGCAGTTTCCACCCCCGACAGGGGGCCAGTCGTGAGACCCAGTACTTC. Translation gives CASSFHPRQGASRETQYF.